This record concerns one T cell receptor (beta chain) sequence. This sample is part of a study of blood T cell repertoires in COVID-19. Study at large: Researchers got acute and convalescent COVID-19 samples from the United States, Italy and Spain.

Original data processing: From reference gene primer amplification, estimates of nucleated cell counts were derived. Using immunoSEQ multiplex PCR, the repertoire was profiled, and TCRdb retains in-frame clones only, with some absent. Clonal size and the V and J genes are those of that table, whereas D and trimming came from the DNA. The data contain some 220,000 clones, 80% to 95% of them seen just once; the ten biggest clones take up approximately 0.8%. V lost 2 bases and J 2 bases, leaving 9 bases between the germline ends. This CDR3 comprises 14 residues. Germline loops: CDR1 MNHEY, CDR2 SVGAGI. Enrollment of patients from Seattle took place during active infection, with longitudinal follow-up.

This receptor was obtained from a man aged 30 to 39 with COVID-19, enrolled during active disease. The sample consisted of peripheral blood. The rearrangement uses TRBV6-5 and TRBJ1-2; a weak D match, TRBD1 (5 bases). The CDR3 region is CASSYGAVNYGYTF. The CDR3 DNA reads TGTGCCAGCAGTTACGGGGCGGTCAACTATGGCTACACCTTC.